Each of the 20 T cell receptor beta chains below was sequenced from the same sample in a study of T cell repertoires in ileal Crohn's disease. The time point is: proximal margin of the surgical specimen (macroscopically non-inflamed). Measured with immunoSEQ multiplex PCR; TCRdb has only the in-frame clones, and not every one. The sample yields 5,000 to 6,000 clones, around three quarters seen once. The sample taken for sequencing was ileal tissue. The receptors were sampled from an adult with Crohn's disease.

This sequence joins TRBV4-1 and TRBJ1-2; D is unresolved. Trimming took 0 bases from V and 6 from J, leaving 8 bases between them. This CDR3 spans 13 amino acids. Germline assignment: CDR1 MGHRA and CDR2 YSYEKL. CDR3 bases: TGCGCCAGCAGCCAAGAGAATGGGGATGGCTACACCTTC. This codes for CASSQENGDGYTF.

The V gene is TRBV29-1, the J gene TRBJ2-5, with D perhaps matching TRBD2 (5 bases). CDR3 length: 13 amino acids. Trimming pared 3 bases from V and 4 bases from J, leaving 12 bases between. Germline V gene data show CDR1 as SQVTM and CDR2 as ANQGSEA. In DNA, the CDR3 is TGCAGCGTTGATCTGGGAGCCCGAGAGACCCAGTACTTC. Translation gives CSVDLGARETQYF.

The chain combines TRBV11-3 with TRBJ2-7; 9 bases match TRBD2. The ends lost 5 bases at V and 6 bases at J; junction bases unmatched: 8. This CDR3 comprises 14 residues. Germline V CDR1 and CDR2: SGHNT, YENEEA. CDR3 bases: TGTGCCAGCAGCCCGGGACTAGCTAACGGCGAGCAGTACTTC. It specifies CASSPGLANGEQYF.

V gene TRBV11-2 combines with J gene TRBJ2-5; D unclear. The CDR3 covers 13 residues. Per the germline V gene, CDR1 is SGHAT and CDR2 is FQNNGV. V lost 4 bases, J lost 8 bases, and 14 bases lay in between. The DNA for the CDR3 is TGTGCCAGCAGCTCCCAATTAGAGAAAACCCAGTACTTC. Protein sequence: CASSSQLEKTQYF.

J is TRBJ1-1 and V is TRBV7-3; D gene ambiguous. Germline CDR1 is SGHTA and CDR2 is FQGTGA. V was clipped by 4 bases and J by 1 base, with 10 bases between them. CDR3 size: 14 residues. The chain's CDR3 is CASSSVSPNTEAFF. CDR3 in DNA: TGTGCCAGCAGCTCCGTTAGTCCGAACACTGAAGCTTTCTTT.

The chain couples TRBV4-1 to TRBJ1-2, with TRBD1 identical over 9 bases. The length of the CDR3 is 16 residues. CDR1 and CDR2 (germline): MGHRA, YSYEKL. V trimming: 4 bases; J trimming: 1 base; junction bases outside the gene matches: 7. CDR3 sequence reads: CASSLRTGAYNYGYTF. Here the CDR3 DNA reads TGCGCCAGCAGCCTAAGGACAGGGGCGTATAACTATGGCTACACCTTC.

The chain joins TRBV4-1 to TRBJ2-1; D uncertain. This CDR3 contains 14 residues. V lost 1 base to trimming and J lost 6 bases, with 10 bases between them. Germline lookup yields CDR1 MGHRA and CDR2 YSYEKL. DNA for the CDR3: TGCGCCAGCAGCCAAGGCTTACCCTCCAATGAGCAGTTCTTC. Translated: CASSQGLPSNEQFF.

V and J are TRBV11-3 and TRBJ2-1, with 13 bases lining up with TRBD2. This CDR3 comprises 16 residues. Trimming at V came to 3 bases and at J to 6 bases, leaving 5 bases not matched to a gene. Looked up from germline, CDR1 is SGHNT and CDR2 is YENEEA. The CDR3 DNA reads as TGTGCCAGCAGCTTTACTAGCGGGGGGGCGGGCAATGAGCAGTTCTTC. Protein product: CASSFTSGGAGNEQFF.

CDR3 in DNA: TGCAGCGTTGAGCCTAGGGGGCAGACCCAGTACTTC. Translated, it gives CSVEPRGQTQYF. V gene TRBV29-1 combines with J gene TRBJ2-5, with 7 bases aligning to TRBD1. The V and J ends lost 3 bases and 6 bases, in that order; junction bases with no gene match: 4. Looked up from germline, CDR1 is SQVTM and CDR2 is ANQGSEA. The CDR3 loop spans 12 amino acids.

CDR3 bases: TGTGCCAGCAGTTTAGCAGTGGCTAGCGGAAATGAGCAGTTCTTC. Its protein product is CASSLAVASGNEQFF. The chain joins TRBV27 to TRBJ2-1, with 7 bases aligning to TRBD2. Looked up from germline, CDR1 is MNHEY and CDR2 is SMNVEV (reference sequence). V shed 2 bases and J 7 bases; nucleotides not matched to a gene: 8. The CDR3 has 15 residues.

This chain connects TRBV4-3 to TRBJ2-1; D is possibly TRBD2 (6 bases). V lost 4 bases, J lost 1 base, and 14 bases lay in between. CDR3 size: 16 residues. Per the germline V gene, CDR1 is LGHNA and CDR2 is YSLEER. The CDR3 loop is CASSPEGGGSYNEQFF. The CDR3, as DNA: TGCGCCAGCAGCCCTGAGGGAGGCGGATCCTACAATGAGCAGTTCTTC.

The chain combines TRBV11-2 with TRBJ1-1; a weak D match, TRBD1 (6 bases). Germline lookup yields CDR1 SGHAT and CDR2 FQNNGV. The CDR3 covers 14 residues. V lost 5 bases and J lost 0, with 10 bases in between. The CDR3, as DNA: TGTGCCAGCAGCGCCCGGACAGTGAACACTGAAGCTTTCTTT. It yields the protein CASSARTVNTEAFF.

This clone was counted once. The CDR3: CASSEALGHYATNEKLFF. The CDR3 DNA is TGTGCCAGCAGTGAAGCGCTAGGACACTACGCAACTAATGAAAAACTGTTTTTT. The V gene is TRBV2, the J gene TRBJ1-4; tentative D call: TRBD1 (5 bases). Germline loops: CDR1 SNHLY, CDR2 FYNNEI. Trimming stripped 0 bases from V and 0 bases from J, with 14 bases between. CDR3 size: 18 residues.

The count of this clone is one. J is TRBJ2-1 and V is TRBV7-6, with 10 bases that match TRBD1. The CDR3 runs 14 residues. Germline assignment: CDR1 SGHVS and CDR2 FNYEAQ. V dropped 5 bases and J dropped 6; count of bases not matched to a gene: 4. As DNA, the CDR3 is TGTGCCAGCAGCACGGGACAGGGGACCAATGAGCAGTTCTTC. Translating gives CASSTGQGTNEQFF.

The chain uses TRBV30 and TRBJ1-2; D remains ambiguous. Germline assignment: CDR1 GTSNPN and CDR2 SVGIG (reference sequence). The V end was cut by 5 bases, the J end by 2 bases, with 6 bases between. CDR3 length: 11 residues. The CDR3: CAWAVNYGYTF. The CDR3 bases are TGTGCCTGGGCCGTGAACTATGGCTACACCTTC.

The V gene is TRBV7-9, the J gene TRBJ2-7, with D maybe TRBD2 (6 bases). CDR1 is SEHNR and CDR2 is FQNEAQ in the germline V gene (reference sequence). V shed 3 bases and J shed 3 bases, with 12 bases lying between them. This CDR3 spans 14 amino acids. The CDR3: CASSFSGEGYEQYF. In DNA form, the CDR3 reads TGTGCCAGCAGCTTCTCGGGAGAAGGCTACGAGCAGTACTTC.

This clone was detected only once. This chain joins TRBV19 and TRBJ2-5; D is perhaps TRBD2 (7 bases). The CDR3 totals 14 residues. V lost 5 bases and J 9 bases, leaving 19 bases between the germline ends. CDR1 is LNHDA, CDR2 SQIVND, per germline (reference sequence). The CDR3 protein is CASSLPGGRTAQYF. CDR3 nucleotide sequence: TGTGCCAGTAGTCTCCCCGGGGGGCGGACCGCCCAGTACTTC. The variable domain in full, completed from reference TRBV19 and TRBJ2-5, reads DGGITQSPKYLFRKEGQNVTLSCEQNLNHDAMYWYRQDPGQGLRLIYYSQIVNDFQKGDIAEGYSVSREKKESFPLTVTSAQKNPTAFYLCASSLPGGRTAQYFGPGTRLLVL.

The chain employs TRBV30 and TRBJ1-1; 8 positions match TRBD1. The trim removed 2 bases at V and 11 bases at J, leaving 4 bases unmatched. In germline, CDR1 is GTSNPN, CDR2 SVGIG (reference sequence). CDR3 length: 11 amino acids. DNA of the CDR3: TGTGCCTGGAGTCGGGACAGGACTGCTTTCTTT. Protein sequence: CAWSRDRTAFF.

The rearrangement uses TRBV7-4 and TRBJ1-4; no clear D. Germline lookup yields CDR1 SGHVT and CDR2 SQSDAQ. Trimming took 9 bases from V and 8 from J, leaving 13 bases between them. The CDR3 extends over 12 amino acids. DNA of the CDR3: TGTGCCAGGCCATTGTGGAAAGAAAAACTGTTTTTT. Its protein is CARPLWKEKLFF.

The J gene is TRBJ2-5, the V gene TRBV2; 7 bases are shared with TRBD1. V was pared by 7 bases and J by 4 bases, with 6 bases of the junction left unmatched. The CDR3 is 13 amino acids. Germline CDR1 and CDR2: SNHLY and FYNNEI. CDR3 DNA: TGTGCCAGCATGTTGACAGGGCCAGAGACCCAGTACTTC. It translates to CASMLTGPETQYF.